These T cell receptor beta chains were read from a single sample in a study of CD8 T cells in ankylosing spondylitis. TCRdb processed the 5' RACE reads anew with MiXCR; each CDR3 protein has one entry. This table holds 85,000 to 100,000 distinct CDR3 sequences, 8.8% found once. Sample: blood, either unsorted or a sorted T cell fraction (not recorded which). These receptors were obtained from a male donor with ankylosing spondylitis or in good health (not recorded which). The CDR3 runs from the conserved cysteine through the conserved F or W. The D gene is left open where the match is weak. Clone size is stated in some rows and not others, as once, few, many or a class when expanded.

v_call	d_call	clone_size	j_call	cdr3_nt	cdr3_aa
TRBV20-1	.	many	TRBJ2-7	TGCAGTGTTCGACGGGGCTCCTACGAGCAGTACTTC	CSVRRGSYEQYF
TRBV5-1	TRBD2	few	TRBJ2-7	TGCGCCAGCAGCCAGGGGACTAGCGGCTACGAGCAGTACTTC	CASSQGTSGYEQYF
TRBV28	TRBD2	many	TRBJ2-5	TGTGCCAGCAGTTTACGAAAGACGGGGGGATACTTC	CASSLRKTGGYF
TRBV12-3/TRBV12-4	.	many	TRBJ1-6	TGTGCCAGCAGTTTGTCCGCTAGCTCCTATAATTCACCCCTCCACTTT	CASSLSASSYNSPLHF
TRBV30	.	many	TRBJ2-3	TGTGCCTGGAGTACAGGGAACATAGATACGCAGTATTTT	CAWSTGNIDTQYF
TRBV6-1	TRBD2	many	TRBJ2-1	TGTGCCAGCAGAGATAGCGGGGGGGTTAGCTATGAGCAGTTCTTC	CASRDSGGVSYEQFF
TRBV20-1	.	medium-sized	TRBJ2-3	TGCAGTGCGCCACTCGATGACAGCACAGATACGCAGTATTTT	CSAPLDDSTDTQYF
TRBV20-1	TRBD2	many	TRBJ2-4	TGCAGTGCTAGGGAATGGGGGGGTGCAGCCAAAAACATTCAGTACTTC	CSAREWGGAAKNIQYF
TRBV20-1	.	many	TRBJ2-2	TGCAGTGTCCAATACACCGGGGAGCTGTTTTTT	CSVQYTGELFF
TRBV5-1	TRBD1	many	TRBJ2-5	TGCGCCAGCGGGACAGAGAAAGAGACCCAGTACTTC	CASGTEKETQYF
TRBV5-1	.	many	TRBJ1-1	TGCGCCAGCTGCCCTGGGACCCTGAACACTGAAGCTTTCTTT	CASCPGTLNTEAFF
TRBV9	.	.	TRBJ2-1	TGTGCCAGCAGCGTAGGAGGGGGGTCGGTGGAGCGAAGCAATGAGCAGTTCTTC	CASSVGGGSVERSNEQFF
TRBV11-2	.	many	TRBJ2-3	TGTGCCAGCAGCTCCAGGGCCCCCACGGAGGTTGATACGCAGTATTTT	CASSSRAPTEVDTQYF
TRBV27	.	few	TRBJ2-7	TGTGCCAGCAGTTGGTCCGGGATTAACGAGCAGTACTTC	CASSWSGINEQYF
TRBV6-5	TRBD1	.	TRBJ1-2	TGTGCCAGCAGTTACTCCGGACAGGGGGCGCTTGGCTACACCTTC	CASSYSGQGALGYTF
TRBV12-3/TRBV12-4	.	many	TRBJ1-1	TGTGCCAGCAGTTCTTTGAGGGGATTGAATGCTGAAGCTTTCTTT	CASSSLRGLNAEAFF
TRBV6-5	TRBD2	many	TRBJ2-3	TGTGCCAGCAGTTTTAGCGGGGGCCTGTCCACAGATACGCAGTATTTT	CASSFSGGLSTDTQYF
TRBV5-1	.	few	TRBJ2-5	TGCGCCAGCAGCTTGGTGGACCAACAAGAGACCCAGTACTTC	CASSLVDQQETQYF
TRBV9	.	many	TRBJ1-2	TGTGCCAGCAGCACCACCACGGGACCCTCTAACTATGGCTACACCTTC	CASSTTTGPSNYGYTF
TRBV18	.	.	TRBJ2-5	TGTGCCAGCTCATTCGAGACAGACAACGTGGAGACCCAGTACTTC	CASSFETDNVETQYF
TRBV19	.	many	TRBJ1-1	TGTGCCAGTAGTGGTTACGGTCGGAACACTGAAGCTTTCTTT	CASSGYGRNTEAFF
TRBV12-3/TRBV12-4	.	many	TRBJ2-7	TGTGCCAGCAGTTCCCGGGACGAGCAGTACTTC	CASSSRDEQYF
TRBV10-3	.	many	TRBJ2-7	TGTGCCGCCGATATAGAAACCTACGAGCAGTACTTC	CAADIETYEQYF
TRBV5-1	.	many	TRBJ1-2	TGCGCCAGCAGCCCGGACAAGAACTATGGCTACACCTTC	CASSPDKNYGYTF
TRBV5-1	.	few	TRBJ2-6	TGCGCCAGCACTCCGACGGTCTCTGGGGCCAACGTCCTGACTTTC	CASTPTVSGANVLTF
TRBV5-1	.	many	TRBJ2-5	TGCGCCAGCAGCTTGGACCCTCGTGGGGAGACCCAGTACTTC	CASSLDPRGETQYF
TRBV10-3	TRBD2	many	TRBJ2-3	TGTGCCATCAGCTATGAGCGGGGGACAGATACGCAGTATTTT	CAISYERGTDTQYF
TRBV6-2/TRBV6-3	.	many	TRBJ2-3	TGTGCCTCCTGGTGGAAACGGCACACTGGCACAGATACGCAGTATTTT	CASWWKRHTGTDTQYF
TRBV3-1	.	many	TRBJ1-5	TGTGCCAGCAGCCTCCGGCTGGATCAGCCCCAGCATTTT	CASSLRLDQPQHF
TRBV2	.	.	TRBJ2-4	TGTGCCAGCAGTGACAGGCTAGCCAAAAACATTCAGTACTTC	CASSDRLAKNIQYF
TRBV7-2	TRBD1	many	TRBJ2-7	TGTGCCAGCAGTATGACCGGGACAGGGAACTCCTACGAGCAGTACTTC	CASSMTGTGNSYEQYF
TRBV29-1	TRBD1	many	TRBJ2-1	TGCAGCGTGGACAGGAGCTCCTACAATGAGCAGTTCTTC	CSVDRSSYNEQFF
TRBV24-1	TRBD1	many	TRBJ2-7	TGTGCCACCAGTGACCCTGGACAGGGGACAGACGAGCAGTACTTC	CATSDPGQGTDEQYF